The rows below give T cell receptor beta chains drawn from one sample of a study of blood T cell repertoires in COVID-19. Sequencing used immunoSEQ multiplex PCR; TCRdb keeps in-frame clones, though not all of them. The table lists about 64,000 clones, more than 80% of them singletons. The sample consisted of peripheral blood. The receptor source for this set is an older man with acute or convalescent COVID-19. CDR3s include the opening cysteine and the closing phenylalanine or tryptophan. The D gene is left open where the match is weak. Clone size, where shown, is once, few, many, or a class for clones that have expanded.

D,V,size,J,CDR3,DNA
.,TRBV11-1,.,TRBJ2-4,CASRLQGSNIQYF,TGTGCCAGCAGATTACAGGGATCCAACATTCAGTACTTC
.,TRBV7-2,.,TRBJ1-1,CASSPWEGLGVKAFF,TGTGCCAGCAGCCCCTGGGAGGGGTTGGGTGTTAAAGCTTTCTTT
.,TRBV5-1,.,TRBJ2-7,CASSPTLQPNYEQYF,TGCGCCAGCAGCCCCACCCTACAGCCGAACTACGAGCAGTACTTC
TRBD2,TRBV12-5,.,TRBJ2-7,CASGLEARTGGEQYF,TGTGCTAGTGGTTTGGAAGCCCGGACGGGGGGCGAGCAGTACTTC
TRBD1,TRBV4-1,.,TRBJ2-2,CASSQERGQGKTGELFF,TGCGCCAGCAGCCAAGAAAGGGGACAGGGTAAAACCGGGGAGCTGTTTTTT
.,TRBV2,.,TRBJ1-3,CASSAQPTGSSGNTIYF,TGTGCCAGCAGTGCTCAGCCAACAGGGTCCTCTGGAAACACCATATATTTT
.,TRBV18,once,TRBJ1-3,CASSPEGNTIYF,TGTGCCAGCTCACCAGAGGGAAACACCATATATTTT
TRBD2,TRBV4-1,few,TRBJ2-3,CASSQGVAGGPITSTDTQYF,TGCGCCAGCAGCCAAGGTGTGGCGGGGGGCCCGATCACGAGCACAGATACGCAGTATTTT
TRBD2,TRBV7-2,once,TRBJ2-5,CASSLASGGVWETQYF,TGTGCCAGCAGCTTGGCTAGCGGGGGGGTGTGGGAGACCCAGTACTTC
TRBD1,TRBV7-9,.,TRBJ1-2,CASSFLGQGARGYTF,TGTGCCAGCAGCTTCCTAGGACAGGGGGCTCGTGGCTACACCTTC
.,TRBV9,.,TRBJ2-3,CASSTRGETDTQYF,TGTGCCAGCAGCACCCGGGGTGAGACAGATACGCAGTATTTT
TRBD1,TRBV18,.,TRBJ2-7,CASSRDRASSYEQYF,TGTGCCAGCTCACGGGACAGGGCGTCCTCCTACGAGCAGTACTTC
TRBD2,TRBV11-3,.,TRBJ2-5,CASSLSYLAGAQETQYF,TGTGCCAGCAGCTTATCATACCTAGCGGGGGCACAAGAGACCCAGTACTTC
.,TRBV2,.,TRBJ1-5,CASAPFEAQPQHF,TGTGCCAGCGCCCCATTTGAGGCTCAGCCCCAGCATTTT
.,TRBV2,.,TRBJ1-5,CASSPQGRSNQPQHF,TGTGCCAGCAGCCCACAGGGAAGAAGCAATCAGCCCCAGCATTTT
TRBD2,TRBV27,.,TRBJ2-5,CASSLGRDGTQYF,TGTGCCAGCAGTTTAGGGAGGGACGGGACCCAGTACTTC
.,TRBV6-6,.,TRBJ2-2,CASTPSGDFTGELFF,TGTGCCAGCACCCCAAGTGGGGACTTCACCGGGGAGCTGTTTTTT
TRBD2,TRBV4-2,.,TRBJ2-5,CASSQVTSGGGIEETQYF,TGTGCCAGCAGCCAAGTAACGTCTGGCGGGGGGATTGAAGAGACCCAGTACTTC
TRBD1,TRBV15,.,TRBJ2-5,CATSKAWTGGETQYF,TGTGCCACCAGCAAGGCCTGGACAGGGGGGGAGACCCAGTACTTC
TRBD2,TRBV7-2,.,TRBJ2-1,CASSSYGLATFDEQFF,TGTGCCAGCAGCTCATACGGACTAGCTACTTTTGATGAGCAGTTCTTC
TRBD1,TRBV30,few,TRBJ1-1,CAWTDWTGGIFF,TGTGCCTGGACCGATTGGACAGGGGGAATTTTCTTT
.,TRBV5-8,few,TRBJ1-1,CASSSPFQGDTEAFF,TGTGCCAGCAGCTCCCCATTTCAGGGCGACACTGAAGCTTTCTTT
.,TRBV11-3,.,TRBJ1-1,CASSRGGENTEAFF,TGTGCCAGCAGCCGAGGAGGGGAGAACACTGAAGCTTTCTTT
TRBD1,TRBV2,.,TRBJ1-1,CASSERQGGLNTEAFF,TGTGCCAGCAGTGAGCGACAGGGGGGATTAAACACTGAAGCTTTCTTT
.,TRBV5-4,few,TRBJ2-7,CASGRGYEQYF,TGTGCCAGCGGTAGGGGTTACGAGCAGTACTTC
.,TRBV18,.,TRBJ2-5,CASSPQNSQETQYF,TGTGCCAGCTCACCACAGAACAGCCAAGAGACCCAGTACTTC
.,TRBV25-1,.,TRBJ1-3,CASSDPARAGNTIYF,TGTGCCAGCAGTGATCCCGCCAGGGCTGGAAACACCATATATTTT
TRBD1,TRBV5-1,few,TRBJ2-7,CASSLGGQGGHEQYF,TGCGCCAGCAGCTTAGGTGGACAGGGTGGCCACGAGCAGTACTTC
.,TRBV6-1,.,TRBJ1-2,CASSHTGFEGYTF,TGTGCCAGCAGCCATACAGGGTTTGAGGGCTACACCTTC
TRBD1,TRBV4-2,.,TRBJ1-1,CASSQEWGQGLKGTEAFF,TGTGCCAGCAGCCAAGAGTGGGGACAGGGCCTTAAGGGCACTGAAGCTTTCTTT
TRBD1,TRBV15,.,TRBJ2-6,CATSRQGAGANVLTF,TGTGCCACCAGCAGACAGGGGGCTGGGGCCAACGTCCTGACTTTC
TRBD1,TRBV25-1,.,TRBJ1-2,CASSEFGTGEGHGYTF,TGTGCCAGCAGTGAGTTTGGGACAGGGGAAGGTCATGGCTACACCTTC
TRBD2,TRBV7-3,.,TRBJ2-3,CASGRWGGDTDTQYF,TGTGCCAGCGGCCGATGGGGGGGAGACACAGATACGCAGTATTTT
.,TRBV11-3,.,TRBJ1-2,CASSLGDRNYGYTF,TGTGCCAGCAGCTTAGGAGACAGGAACTATGGCTACACCTTC
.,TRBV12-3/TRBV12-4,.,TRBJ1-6,CASSLSQGSPLHF,TGTGCCAGCAGTTTATCGCAGGGTTCACCCCTCCACTTT
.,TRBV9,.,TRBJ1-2,CASSVDSGNGYTF,TGTGCCAGCAGCGTAGATTCCGGGAACGGCTACACCTTC
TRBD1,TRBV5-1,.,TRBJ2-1,CASSPGQLSSYNEQFF,TGCGCCAGCAGCCCGGGACAGTTGAGCTCCTACAATGAGCAGTTCTTC
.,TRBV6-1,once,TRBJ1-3,CASSEFDRSSGNTIYF,TGTGCCAGCAGTGAATTCGACAGGAGCTCTGGAAACACCATATATTTT
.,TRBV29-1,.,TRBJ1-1,CSVVAQAMMNTEAFF,TGCAGCGTTGTTGCGCAGGCGATGATGAACACTGAAGCTTTCTTT
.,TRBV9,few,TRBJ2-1,CASSVIPQGNEQFF,TGTGCCAGCAGCGTAATCCCCCAGGGCAATGAGCAGTTCTTC
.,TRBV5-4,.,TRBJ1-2,CASSTQGTPRYGYTF,TGTGCCAGCAGCACCCAGGGGACGCCCCGCTATGGCTACACCTTC
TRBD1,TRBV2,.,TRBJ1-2,CASSGQGAFGYTF,TGTGCCAGCAGTGGGCAGGGGGCGTTTGGCTACACCTTC
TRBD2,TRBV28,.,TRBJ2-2,CASSPPWAGGGTGELFF,TGTGCCAGCAGCCCCCCCTGGGCGGGGGGCGGCACCGGGGAGCTGTTTTTT
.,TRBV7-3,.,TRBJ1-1,CASSLQGWNTEAFF,TGTGCCAGCAGCTTACAGGGGTGGAACACTGAAGCTTTCTTT
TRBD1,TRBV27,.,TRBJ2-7,CASSLGTGANEQYF,TGTGCCAGCAGTTTAGGGACAGGGGCTAACGAGCAGTACTTC
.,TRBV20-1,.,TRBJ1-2,CSASQARANYGYTF,TGCAGTGCTAGTCAGGCTCGAGCTAACTATGGCTACACCTTC
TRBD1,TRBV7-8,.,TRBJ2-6,CASRYRDRDMGANVLTF,TGTGCCAGCAGATACCGGGACAGGGACATGGGGGCCAACGTCCTGACTTTC
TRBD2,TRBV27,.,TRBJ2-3,CASSLSRGGTDTQYF,TGTGCCAGCAGTTTATCTCGGGGGGGCACAGATACGCAGTATTTT
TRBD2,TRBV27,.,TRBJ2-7,CASSSSGGVGEQYF,TGTGCCAGCAGTTCGTCGGGGGGGGTGGGCGAGCAGTACTTC
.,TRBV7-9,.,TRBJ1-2,CASSSQASNYGYTF,TGTGCCAGCAGCTCACAGGCCTCTAACTATGGCTACACCTTC
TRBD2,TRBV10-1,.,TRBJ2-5,CASSGSGGSQETQYF,TGCGCCAGCAGCGGGAGCGGGGGAAGCCAAGAGACCCAGTACTTC
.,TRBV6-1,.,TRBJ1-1,CASSEAQVGEAFF,TGTGCCAGCAGTGAAGCCCAGGTTGGAGAAGCTTTCTTT
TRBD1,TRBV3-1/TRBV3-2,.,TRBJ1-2,CASSPTGDYGYTF,TGTGCCAGCAGCCCCACAGGGGACTATGGCTACACCTTC
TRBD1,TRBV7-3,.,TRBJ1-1,CASSPGQGNTEAFF,TGTGCCAGCAGCCCGGGACAGGGGAACACTGAAGCTTTCTTT
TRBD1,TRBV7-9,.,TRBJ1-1,CASSLTGGGTEAFF,TGTGCCAGCAGCTTGACAGGGGGCGGTACTGAAGCTTTCTTT
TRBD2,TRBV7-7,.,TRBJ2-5,CASSSTSAGETQYF,TGTGCTAGCAGCTCCACTAGCGCCGGGGAGACCCAGTACTTC
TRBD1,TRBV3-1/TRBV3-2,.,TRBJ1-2,CASSQERTGMGRRYGYTF,TGTGCCAGCAGCCAAGAAAGGACAGGGATGGGGAGGAGATATGGCTACACCTTC
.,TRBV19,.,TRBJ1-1,CASSIRVEMNTEAFF,TGTGCCAGTAGTATACGGGTAGAGATGAACACTGAAGCTTTCTTT
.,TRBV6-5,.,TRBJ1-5,CASSPPGQPQHF,TGTGCCAGCAGCCCCCCGGGTCAGCCCCAGCATTTT
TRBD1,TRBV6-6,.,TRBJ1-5,CASSSRTGPQHF,TGTGCCAGCAGTTCACGGACAGGGCCCCAGCATTTT